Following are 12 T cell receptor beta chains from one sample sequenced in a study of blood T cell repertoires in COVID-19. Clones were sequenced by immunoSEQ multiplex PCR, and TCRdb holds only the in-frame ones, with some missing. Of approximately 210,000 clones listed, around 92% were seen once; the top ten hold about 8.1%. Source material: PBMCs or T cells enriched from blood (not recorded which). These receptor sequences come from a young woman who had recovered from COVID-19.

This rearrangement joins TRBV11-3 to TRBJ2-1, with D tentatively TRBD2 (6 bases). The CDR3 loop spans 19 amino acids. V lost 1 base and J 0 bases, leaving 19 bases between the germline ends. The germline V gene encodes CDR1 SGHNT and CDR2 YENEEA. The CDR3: CASSLGASRGGNSYNEQFF. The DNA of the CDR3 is TGTGCCAGCAGCTTAGGCGCGTCTCGGGGAGGAAACTCCTACAATGAGCAGTTCTTC. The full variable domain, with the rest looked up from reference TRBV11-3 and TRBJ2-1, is EAGVVQSPRYKIIEKKQPVAFWCNPISGHNTLYWYLQNLGQGPELLIRYENEEAVDDSQLPKDRFSAERLKGVDSTLKIQPAELGDSAVYLCASSLGASRGGNSYNEQFFGPGTRLTVL.

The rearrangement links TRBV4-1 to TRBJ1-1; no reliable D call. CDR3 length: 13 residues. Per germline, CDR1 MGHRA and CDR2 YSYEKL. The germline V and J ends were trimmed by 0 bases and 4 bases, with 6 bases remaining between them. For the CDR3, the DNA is TGCGCCAGCAGCCAAGATAGTCGCACTGAAGCTTTCTTT. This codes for CASSQDSRTEAFF.

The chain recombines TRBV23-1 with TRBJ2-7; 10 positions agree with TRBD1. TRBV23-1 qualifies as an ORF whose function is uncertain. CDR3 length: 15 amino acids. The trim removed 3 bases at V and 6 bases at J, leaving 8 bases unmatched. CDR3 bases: TGCGCCAGCAGTCAGACAGGGGGCGATCCGGGCGAGCAGTACTTC. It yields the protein CASSQTGGDPGEQYF.

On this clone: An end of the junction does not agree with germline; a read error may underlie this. The CDR3 loop is CSIEVLETQYF. The CDR3 nucleotides are TGCAGCATTGAAGTCTTAGAGACCCAGTACTTC. The chain recombines TRBV29-1 with TRBJ2-5; no clear D gene. CDR3 length: 11 residues. CDR1 is SQVTM and CDR2 is ANQGSEA in the germline V gene.

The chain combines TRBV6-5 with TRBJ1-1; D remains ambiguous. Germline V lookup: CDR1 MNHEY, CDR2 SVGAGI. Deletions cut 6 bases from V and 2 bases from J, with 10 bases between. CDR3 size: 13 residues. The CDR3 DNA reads TGTGCCAGCAGAGCCCAACGAAACACTGAAGCTTTCTTT. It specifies CASRAQRNTEAFF.

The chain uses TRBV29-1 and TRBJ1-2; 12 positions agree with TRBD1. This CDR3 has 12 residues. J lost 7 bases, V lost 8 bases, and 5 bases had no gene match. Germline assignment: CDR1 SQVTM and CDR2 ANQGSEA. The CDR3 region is CSFGTGGGGYTF. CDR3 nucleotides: TGCAGCTTCGGGACAGGGGGCGGTGGCTACACCTTC. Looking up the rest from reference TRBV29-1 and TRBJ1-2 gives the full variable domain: SAVISQKPSRDICQRGTSLTIQCQVDSQVTMMFWYRQQPGQSLTLIATANQGSEATYESGFVIDKFPISRPNLTFSTLTVSNMSPEDSSIYLCSFGTGGGGYTFGSGTRLTVV.

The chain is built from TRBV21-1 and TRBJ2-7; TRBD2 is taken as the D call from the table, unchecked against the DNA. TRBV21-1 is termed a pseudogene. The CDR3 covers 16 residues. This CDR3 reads CASSNGLAGGRDEQYF. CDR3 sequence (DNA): TGTGCCAGCAGCAACGGACTAGCGGGGGGGCGGGACGAGCAGTACTTC.

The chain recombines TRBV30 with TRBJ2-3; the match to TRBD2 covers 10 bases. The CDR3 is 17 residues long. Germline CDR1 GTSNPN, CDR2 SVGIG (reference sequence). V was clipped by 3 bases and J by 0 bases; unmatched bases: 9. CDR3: CAWSPYRTSGSTDTQYF. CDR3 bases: TGTGCCTGGAGCCCCTACAGGACTAGCGGAAGCACAGATACGCAGTATTTT.

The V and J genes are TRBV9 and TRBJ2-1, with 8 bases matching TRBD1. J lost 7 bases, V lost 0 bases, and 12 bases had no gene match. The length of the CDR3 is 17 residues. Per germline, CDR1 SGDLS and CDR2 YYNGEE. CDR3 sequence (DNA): TGTGCCAGCAGCGTAGAGGAGGGGCAGGGGGCGCGTAATGAGCAGTTCTTC. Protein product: CASSVEEGQGARNEQFF.

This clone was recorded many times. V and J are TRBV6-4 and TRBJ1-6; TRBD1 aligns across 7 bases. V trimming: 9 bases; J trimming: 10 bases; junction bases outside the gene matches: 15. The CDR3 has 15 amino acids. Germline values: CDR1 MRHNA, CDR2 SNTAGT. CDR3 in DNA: TGTGCCAGTTCTTTAGGGGGCGAGGGGAACTCACCCCTCCACTTT. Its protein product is CASSLGGEGNSPLHF.

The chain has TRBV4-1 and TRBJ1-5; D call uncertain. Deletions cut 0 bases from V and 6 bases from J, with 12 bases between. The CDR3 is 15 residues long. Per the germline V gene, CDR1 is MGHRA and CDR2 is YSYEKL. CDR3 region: CASSQDSGVSQPQHF. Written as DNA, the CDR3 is TGCGCCAGCAGCCAAGATTCCGGGGTGAGTCAGCCCCAGCATTTT.

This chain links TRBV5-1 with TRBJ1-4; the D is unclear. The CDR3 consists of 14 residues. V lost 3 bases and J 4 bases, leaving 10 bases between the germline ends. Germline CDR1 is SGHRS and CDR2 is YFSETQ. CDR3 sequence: CASSSAASNEKLFF. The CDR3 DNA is TGCGCCAGCAGCTCGGCAGCGAGTAATGAAAAACTGTTTTTT.